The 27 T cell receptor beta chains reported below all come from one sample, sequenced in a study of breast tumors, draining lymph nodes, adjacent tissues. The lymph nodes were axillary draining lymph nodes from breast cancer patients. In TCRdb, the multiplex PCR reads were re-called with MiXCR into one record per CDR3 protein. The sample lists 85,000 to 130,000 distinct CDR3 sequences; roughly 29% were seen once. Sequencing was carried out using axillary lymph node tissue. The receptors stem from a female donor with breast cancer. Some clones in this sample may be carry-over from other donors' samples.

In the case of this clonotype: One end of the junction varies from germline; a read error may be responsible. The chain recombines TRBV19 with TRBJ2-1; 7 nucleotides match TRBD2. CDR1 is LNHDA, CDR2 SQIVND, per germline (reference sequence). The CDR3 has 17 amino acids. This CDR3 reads CASSTPGTGGSRNERFF. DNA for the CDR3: TGTGCCAGTAGTACCCCCGGGACGGGGGGATCGAGGAATGAGCGGTTCTTC.

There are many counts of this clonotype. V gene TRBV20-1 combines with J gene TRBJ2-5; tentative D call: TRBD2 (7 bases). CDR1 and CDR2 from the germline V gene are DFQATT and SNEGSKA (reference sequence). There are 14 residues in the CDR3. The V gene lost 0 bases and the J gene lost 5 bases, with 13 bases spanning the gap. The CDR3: CSARDPGRGETQYF. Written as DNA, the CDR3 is TGCAGTGCTAGAGACCCGGGGAGGGGGGAGACCCAGTACTTC.

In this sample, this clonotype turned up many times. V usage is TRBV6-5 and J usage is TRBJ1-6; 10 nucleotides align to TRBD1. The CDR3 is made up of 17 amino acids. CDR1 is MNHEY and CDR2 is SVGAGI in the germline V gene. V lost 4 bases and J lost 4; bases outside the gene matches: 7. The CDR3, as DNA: TGTGCCAGCAGTTTGACAGGGGGCAGGGGTTATAATTCACCCCTCCACTTT. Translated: CASSLTGGRGYNSPLHF.

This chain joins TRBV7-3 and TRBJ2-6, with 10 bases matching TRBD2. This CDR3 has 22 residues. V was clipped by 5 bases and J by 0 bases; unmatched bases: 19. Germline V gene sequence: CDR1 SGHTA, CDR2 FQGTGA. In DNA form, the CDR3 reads TGTGCCAGCAGCCCTCCTAGCGGGAGAGTCCCCGGGCTGTGCTCTGGGGCCAACGTCCTGACTTTC. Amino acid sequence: CASSPPSGRVPGLCSGANVLTF.

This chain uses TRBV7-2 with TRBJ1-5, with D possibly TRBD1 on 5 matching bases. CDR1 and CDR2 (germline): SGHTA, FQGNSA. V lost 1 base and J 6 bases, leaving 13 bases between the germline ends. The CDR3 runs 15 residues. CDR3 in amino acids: CASSLEAGRGQPQHF. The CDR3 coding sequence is TGTGCCAGCAGCTTAGAGGCAGGGAGAGGTCAGCCCCAGCATTTT. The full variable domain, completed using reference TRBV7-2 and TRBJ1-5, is GAGVSQSPSNKVTEKGKDVELRCDPISGHTALYWYRQSLGQGLEFLIYFQGNSAPDKSGLPSDRFSAERTGGSVSTLTIQRTQQEDSAVYLCASSLEAGRGQPQHFGDGTRLSIL.

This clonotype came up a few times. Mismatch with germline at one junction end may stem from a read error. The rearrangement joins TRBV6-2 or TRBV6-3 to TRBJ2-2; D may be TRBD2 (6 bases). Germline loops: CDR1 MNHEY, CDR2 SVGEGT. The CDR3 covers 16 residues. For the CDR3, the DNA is TGCGCCGGAGGGGCGAACAAATACTCGAACACCGGGGAGCTGTTTTTT. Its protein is CAGGANKYSNTGELFF.

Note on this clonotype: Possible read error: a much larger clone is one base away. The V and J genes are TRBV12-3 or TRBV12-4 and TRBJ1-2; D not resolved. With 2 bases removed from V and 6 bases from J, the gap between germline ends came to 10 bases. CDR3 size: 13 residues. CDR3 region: CASSLSDIHGYTF. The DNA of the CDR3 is TGTGCCAGCAGTTTAAGCGATATCCATGGCTACACCTTC.

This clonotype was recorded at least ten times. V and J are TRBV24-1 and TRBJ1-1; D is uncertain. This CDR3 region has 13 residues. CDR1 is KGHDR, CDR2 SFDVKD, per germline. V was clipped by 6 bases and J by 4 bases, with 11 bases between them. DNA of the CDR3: TGTGCCACCAGTCAAGGCCATGGCACTGAAGCTTTCTTT. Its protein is CATSQGHGTEAFF.

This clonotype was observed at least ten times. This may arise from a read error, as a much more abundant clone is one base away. This CDR3 reads CSARVLAGVAETQYF. The CDR3 coding sequence is TGCAGTGCTAGAGTATTAGCGGGAGTAGCAGAGACCCAGTACTTC. This sequence joins TRBV20-1 and TRBJ2-5; TRBD2 matches 9 bases. The V and J ends lost 1 base and 4 bases, in that order; junction bases with no gene match: 7. Germline CDR1 and CDR2: DFQATT and SNEGSKA (reference sequence). The CDR3 sequence is 15 residues long.

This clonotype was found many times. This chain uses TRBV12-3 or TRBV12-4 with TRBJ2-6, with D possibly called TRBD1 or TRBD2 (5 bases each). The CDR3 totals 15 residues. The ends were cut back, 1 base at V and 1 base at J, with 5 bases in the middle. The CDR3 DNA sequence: TGTGCCAGCAGTTTAGGGGGGTCTGGGGCCAACGTCCTGACTTTC. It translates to CASSLGGSGANVLTF.

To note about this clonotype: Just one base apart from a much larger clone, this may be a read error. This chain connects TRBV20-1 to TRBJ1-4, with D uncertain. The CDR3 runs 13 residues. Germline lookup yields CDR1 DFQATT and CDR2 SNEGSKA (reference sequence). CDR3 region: CSARPTSNETLFF. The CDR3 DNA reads TGCAGTGCTAGACCCACATCTAATGAAACACTGTTTTTT.

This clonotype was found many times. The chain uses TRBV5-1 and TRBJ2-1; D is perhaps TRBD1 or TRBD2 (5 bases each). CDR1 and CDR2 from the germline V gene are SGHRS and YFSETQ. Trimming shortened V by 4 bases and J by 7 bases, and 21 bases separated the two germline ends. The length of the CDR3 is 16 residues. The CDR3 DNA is TGCGCCAGCAGCAATGGGTGGGGGATAGGCGGTAATGAGCAGTTCTTC. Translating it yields CASSNGWGIGGNEQFF.

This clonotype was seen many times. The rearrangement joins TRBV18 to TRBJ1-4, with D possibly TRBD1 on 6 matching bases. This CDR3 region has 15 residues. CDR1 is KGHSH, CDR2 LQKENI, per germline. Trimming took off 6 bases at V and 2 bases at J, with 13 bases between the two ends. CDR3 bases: TGTGCCAGCTCTCCAACAGGGTCCACTAATGAAAAACTGTTTTTT. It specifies CASSPTGSTNEKLFF.

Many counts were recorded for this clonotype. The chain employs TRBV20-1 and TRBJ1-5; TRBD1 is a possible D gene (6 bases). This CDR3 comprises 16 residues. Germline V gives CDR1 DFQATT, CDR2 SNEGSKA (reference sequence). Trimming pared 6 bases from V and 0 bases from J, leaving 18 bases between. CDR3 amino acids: CSAQVGDTDSNQPQHF. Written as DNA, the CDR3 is TGCAGTGCCCAAGTGGGGGACACGGATAGCAATCAGCCCCAGCATTTT.

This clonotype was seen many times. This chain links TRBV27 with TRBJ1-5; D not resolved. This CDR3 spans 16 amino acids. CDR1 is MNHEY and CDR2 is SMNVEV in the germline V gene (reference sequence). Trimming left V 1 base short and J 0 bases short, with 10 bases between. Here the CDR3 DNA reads TGTGCCAGCAGTTTATTTGCAGGAGGTAGCAATCAGCCCCAGCATTTT. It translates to CASSLFAGGSNQPQHF.

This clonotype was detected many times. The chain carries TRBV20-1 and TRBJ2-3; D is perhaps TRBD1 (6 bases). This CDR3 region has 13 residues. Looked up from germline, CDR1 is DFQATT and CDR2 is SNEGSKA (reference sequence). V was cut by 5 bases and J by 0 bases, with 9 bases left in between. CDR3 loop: CSARRGSTDTQYF. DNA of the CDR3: TGCAGTGCTCGCAGGGGAAGCACAGATACGCAGTATTTT.

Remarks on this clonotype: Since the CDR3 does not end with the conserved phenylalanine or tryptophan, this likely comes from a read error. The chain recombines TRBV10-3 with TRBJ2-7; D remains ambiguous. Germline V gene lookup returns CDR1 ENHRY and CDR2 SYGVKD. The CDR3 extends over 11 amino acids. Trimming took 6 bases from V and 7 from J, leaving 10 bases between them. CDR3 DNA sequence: TGTGCCATCAGCTTCCTAGGGGAGCAGTACCTC. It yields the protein CAISFLGEQYL.

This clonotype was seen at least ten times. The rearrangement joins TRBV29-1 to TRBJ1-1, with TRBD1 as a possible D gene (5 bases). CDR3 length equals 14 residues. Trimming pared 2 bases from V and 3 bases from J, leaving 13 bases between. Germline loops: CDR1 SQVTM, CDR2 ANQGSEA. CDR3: CSVESAGRDTEAFF. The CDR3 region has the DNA TGCAGCGTTGAATCGGCAGGGAGGGACACTGAAGCTTTCTTT.

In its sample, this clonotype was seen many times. CDR3 DNA sequence: TGTGCCAGCTCACCACCAGGGTCGCGGGAGACCCAGTACTTC. Its protein is CASSPPGSRETQYF. The chain links TRBV18 to TRBJ2-5; D is ambiguous. V was clipped by 0 bases and J by 5 bases, with 10 bases between them. Germline CDR1 reads KGHSH; CDR2 reads LQKENI. CDR3 length: 14 amino acids.

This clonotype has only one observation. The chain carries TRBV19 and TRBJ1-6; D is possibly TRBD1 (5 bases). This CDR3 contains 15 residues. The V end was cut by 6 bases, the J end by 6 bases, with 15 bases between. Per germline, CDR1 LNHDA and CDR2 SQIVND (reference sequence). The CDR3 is CASRKGPDINSPLHF. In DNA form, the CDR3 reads TGTGCCAGTAGGAAGGGGCCGGATATTAATTCACCCCTCCACTTT.

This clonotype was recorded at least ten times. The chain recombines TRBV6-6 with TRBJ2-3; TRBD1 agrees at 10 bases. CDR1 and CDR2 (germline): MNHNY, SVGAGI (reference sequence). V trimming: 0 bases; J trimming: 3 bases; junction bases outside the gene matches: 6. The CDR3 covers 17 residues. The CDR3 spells CASSYSTGGVQTDTQYF. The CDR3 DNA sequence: TGTGCCAGCAGTTACTCGACAGGGGGCGTCCAAACAGATACGCAGTATTTT.

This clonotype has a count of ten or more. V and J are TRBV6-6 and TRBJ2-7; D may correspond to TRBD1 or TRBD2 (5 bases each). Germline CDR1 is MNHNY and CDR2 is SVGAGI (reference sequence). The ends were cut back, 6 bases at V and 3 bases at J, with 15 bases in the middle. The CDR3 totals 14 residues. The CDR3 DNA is TGTGCCAGCAGGCGGTCCGGGACCCACTACGAGCAGTACTTC. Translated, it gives CASRRSGTHYEQYF.

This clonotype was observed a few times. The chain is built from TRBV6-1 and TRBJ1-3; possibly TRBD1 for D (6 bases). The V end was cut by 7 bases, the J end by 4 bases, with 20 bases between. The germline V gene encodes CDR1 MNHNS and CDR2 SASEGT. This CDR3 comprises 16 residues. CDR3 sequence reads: CASTRTVQGGGNTIYF. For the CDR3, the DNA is TGTGCCAGCACCCGAACGGTACAGGGCGGGGGAAACACCATATATTTT.

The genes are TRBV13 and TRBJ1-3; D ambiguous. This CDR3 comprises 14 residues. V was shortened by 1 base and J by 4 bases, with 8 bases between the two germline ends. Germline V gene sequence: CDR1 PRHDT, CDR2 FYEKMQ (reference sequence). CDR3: CASSLARMGNTIYF. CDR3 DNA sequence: TGTGCCAGCAGCTTAGCCAGGATGGGAAACACCATATATTTT.

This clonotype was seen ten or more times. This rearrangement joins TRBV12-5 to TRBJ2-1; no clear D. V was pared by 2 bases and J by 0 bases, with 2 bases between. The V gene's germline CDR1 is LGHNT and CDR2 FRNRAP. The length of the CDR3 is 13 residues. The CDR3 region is CASGLLSYNEQFF. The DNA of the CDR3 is TGTGCTAGTGGTTTGCTCTCCTACAATGAGCAGTTCTTC.

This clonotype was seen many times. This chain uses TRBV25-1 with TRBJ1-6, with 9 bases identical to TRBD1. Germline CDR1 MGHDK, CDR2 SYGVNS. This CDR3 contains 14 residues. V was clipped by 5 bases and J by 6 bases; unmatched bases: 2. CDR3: CASSLQGANSPLHF. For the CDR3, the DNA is TGTGCCAGCAGTCTACAGGGGGCTAATTCACCCCTCCACTTT.

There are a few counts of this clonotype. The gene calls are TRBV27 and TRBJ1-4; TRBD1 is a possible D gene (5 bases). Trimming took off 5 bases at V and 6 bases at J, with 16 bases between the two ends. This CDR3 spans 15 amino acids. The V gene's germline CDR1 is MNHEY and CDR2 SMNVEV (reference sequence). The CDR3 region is CASSPRDSPDEKLFF. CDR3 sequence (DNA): TGTGCCAGCAGTCCACGAGACAGCCCCGATGAAAAACTGTTTTTT. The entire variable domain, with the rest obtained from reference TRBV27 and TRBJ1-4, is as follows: EAQVTQNPRYLITVTGKKLTVTCSQNMNHEYMSWYRQDPGLGLRQIYYSMNVEVTDKGDVPEGYKVSRKEKRNFPLILESPSPNQTSLYFCASSPRDSPDEKLFFGSGTQLSVL.